This T cell receptor (beta chain) was identified in a study of blood T cell repertoires in COVID-19. Across the study: Italy, Spain and the United States were the sources of the convalescent and acute COVID-19 samples.

The repertoire was sequenced with immunoSEQ multiplex PCR; TCRdb's copy has only in-frame clones and lacks some. Of approximately 460,000 clones listed, 89% are singletons. The CDR3 length is 22 residues. Trimming shortened V by 1 base and J by 8 bases, and 37 bases separated the two germline ends. Sequencing was carried out using peripheral blood. This clonotype was sampled from a man between 18 and 29 years old with COVID-19, enrolled during active disease. The J gene is TRBJ2-3, the V gene TRBV23-1, with D possibly being TRBD2 (6 bases). TRBV23-1 is an ORF, and what it does is uncertain. This CDR3 reads CASSQWAGRVGGKSPRLGTQYF. The CDR3 bases are TGCGCCAGCAGTCAATGGGCCGGAAGGGTAGGCGGGAAATCCCCTCGATTGGGTACGCAGTATTTT.